This T cell receptor beta chain comes out of a study of radiotherapy plus CTLA-4 blockade in lung cancer. Study context: About 20% of patients responded objectively, and around 32% achieved disease control. The study, taken as a whole, reports: It was early blood T cell clone dynamics, with interferon-beta, that reportedly best predicted response.

Repertoires were generated with immunoSEQ multiplex PCR, while TCRdb's copy carries only in-frame clones and drops some. This table holds roughly 45,000 clones, about 63% found once. Between the trimmed V and J ends, which lost 7 bases and 4 bases, there was a span of 17 bases. The CDR3 spans 13 residues. Germline loops: CDR1 GTSNPN, CDR2 SVGIG (reference sequence). This clone has a single count. Its target is not known. This receptor was taken from a human donor with non-small cell lung cancer who had a partial response to radiotherapy plus ipilimumab. The rearrangement joins TRBV30 to TRBJ2-7; D is perhaps TRBD1 (5 bases). The sample here was peripheral blood, taken from a patient treated with radiotherapy plus ipilimumab. The CDR3 coding sequence is TGTGCCTTTACCAAAAAAGACAGTTACGAGCAGTACTTC. This gives the protein CAFTKKDSYEQYF.